What follows are 21 T cell receptor beta chains derived from one specimen sequenced in a study of cytomegalovirus exposure and HLA in healthy donors. PCR was performed using 60 Vbeta and 13 Jbeta primers. Produced via immunoSEQ multiplex PCR; TCRdb's table is partial and in-frame only. The table lists some 130,000 clones, 66% of them singletons, with approximately 1.6% in the top ten. Material: PBMCs. The receptors stem from a human donor in good health.

The chain employs TRBV6-1 and TRBJ2-3, with D possibly being TRBD1 (6 bases). V lost 7 bases and J lost 5, with 10 bases in between. CDR3 size: 12 residues. Per germline, CDR1 MNHNS and CDR2 SASEGT. This CDR3 is CASKTGIDTQYF. The CDR3 DNA follows: TGTGCCAGCAAAACAGGGATAGATACGCAGTATTTT.

The gene calls are TRBV4-3 and TRBJ2-1; 8 bases map to TRBD1. Germline assignment: CDR1 LGHNA and CDR2 YSLEER. The CDR3 contains 15 residues. V dropped 1 base and J dropped 2; count of bases not matched to a gene: 1. CDR3 sequence reads: CASSQGQGPYNEQFF. The CDR3 coding sequence is TGCGCCAGCAGCCAAGGACAGGGGCCCTACAATGAGCAGTTCTTC.

This sequence joins TRBV16 and TRBJ2-7; 10 bases are shared with TRBD1. V lost 0 bases and J lost 5; bases outside the gene matches: 13. This CDR3 comprises 18 residues. Per germline, CDR1 KGHSY and CDR2 FQNENV. The CDR3 sequence: CASSQSPGPGTGVNEQYF. CDR3 in DNA: TGTGCCAGCAGCCAATCGCCCGGCCCCGGGACAGGGGTGAACGAGCAGTACTTC. Supplemented by reference TRBV16 and TRBJ2-7, the full variable domain reads GEEVAQTPKHLVRGEGQKAKLYCAPIKGHSYVFWYQQVLKNEFKFLISFQNENVFDETGMPKERFSAKCLPNSPCSLEIQATKLEDSAVYFCASSQSPGPGTGVNEQYFGPGTRLTVT.

The chain links TRBV6-1 to TRBJ2-6; tentatively, D is TRBD2 (5 bases). The V end was cut by 7 bases, the J end by 4 bases, with 8 bases between. Germline-derived CDR1 and CDR2 are MNHNS and SASEGT. This CDR3 is 13 amino acids long. The CDR3 loop reads CASNSGGANVLTF. CDR3 sequence (DNA): TGTGCCAGCAACTCGGGGGGGGCCAACGTCCTGACTTTC.

This rearrangement joins TRBV5-4 to TRBJ2-1; TRBD2 aligns across 8 bases. CDR3 length: 17 amino acids. CDR1 SGHNT and CDR2 YYREEE come from the germline V gene (reference sequence). V shed 4 bases, J shed 0 bases, and the junction held 9 bases outside the gene matches. In DNA, the CDR3 is TGTGCCAGCAGCCAATCTAGCGGGCCAAGCTCCTACAATGAGCAGTTCTTC. It yields the protein CASSQSSGPSSYNEQFF.

This chain uses TRBV27 with TRBJ2-5; D is unclear. This CDR3 has 13 residues. The V end was cut by 0 bases, the J end by 1 base, with 3 bases between. CDR1 is MNHEY, CDR2 SMNVEV, per germline (reference sequence). CDR3 DNA sequence: TGTGCCAGCAGTTTATCAGCCCAAGAGACCCAGTACTTC. Protein product: CASSLSAQETQYF.

This chain connects TRBV21-1 to TRBJ2-7; TRBD2, the D gene given by the table, was not confirmed from the DNA. TRBV21-1 is given as a pseudogene. The CDR3 length is 18 residues. CDR3 sequence (DNA): TGTGCCAGCAGCACCGAGCCGAATACTAGCGGGCAGCGATGGGAGCAGTACTTC. Protein: CASSTEPNTSGQRWEQYF.

This clone was found once. The chain employs TRBV28 and TRBJ2-1; possible D gene TRBD2, 6 bases. The CDR3 extends over 13 amino acids. Trimming took 4 bases from V and 14 from J, leaving 18 bases between them. CDR1 is MDHEN, CDR2 SYDVKM, per germline. The DNA for the CDR3 is TGTGCCAGCAGTTCGGCTGCGGGAAGGATGGAGTTCTTC. Its protein is CASSSAAGRMEFF.

The chain is built from TRBV1 and TRBJ2-5; whether TRBD2, the table's D call, matches the DNA was not checked. TRBV1 is flagged as a pseudogene. This CDR3 comprises 15 residues. CDR3: CTSSLAGPFQETQYF. CDR3 DNA sequence: TGCACCAGCAGCCTAGCGGGACCATTCCAAGAGACCCAGTACTTC.

This sequence joins TRBV18 and TRBJ2-3; D perhaps matches TRBD2 (5 bases). V lost 1 base to trimming and J lost 2 bases, with 13 bases between them. This CDR3 comprises 16 residues. Germline V gives CDR1 KGHSH, CDR2 LQKENI. This CDR3 reads CASSPLRSDNTDTQYF. The DNA for the CDR3 is TGTGCCAGCTCACCACTGCGTAGCGACAACACAGATACGCAGTATTTT.

V gene TRBV5-1 combines with J gene TRBJ2-5; weak D call: TRBD1 (5 bases). V lost 4 bases, J lost 4 bases, and 20 bases lay in between. The germline gives CDR1 SGHRS, CDR2 YFSETQ. This CDR3 is 16 amino acids long. CDR3 in DNA: TGCGCCAGCAGCCCTAAGGGGCCCGCAGGCACAGAGACCCAGTACTTC. Protein sequence: CASSPKGPAGTETQYF.

This sequence joins TRBV5-1 and TRBJ2-1, with 14 bases that match TRBD2. The CDR3 is 16 residues long. Trimming at V came to 4 bases and at J to 3 bases, leaving 3 bases not matched to a gene. Germline V CDR1 and CDR2: SGHRS, YFSETQ. CDR3 residues: CASSRTSGRIYNEQFF. The CDR3 region has the DNA TGCGCCAGCAGCCGGACTAGCGGGAGGATCTACAATGAGCAGTTCTTC.

The chain links TRBV29-1 to TRBJ2-2; the D is unclear. Trimming stripped 3 bases from V and 0 bases from J, with 5 bases between. Germline V lookup: CDR1 SQVTM, CDR2 ANQGSEA. The CDR3 has 13 amino acids. The DNA of the CDR3 is TGCAGCGTTGACTCTTCGAACACCGGGGAGCTGTTTTTT. It specifies CSVDSSNTGELFF.

This rearrangement joins TRBV27 to TRBJ1-2; TRBD1 is a possible D gene (6 bases). The germline V and J ends were trimmed by 3 bases and 9 bases, with 17 bases remaining between them. Germline values: CDR1 MNHEY, CDR2 SMNVEV (reference sequence). This CDR3 comprises 14 residues. This CDR3 is CASSFHRDTYSYTF. Written as DNA, the CDR3 is TGTGCCAGCAGTTTTCACCGGGACACATATAGCTACACCTTC.

This clone was seen a few times. This sequence joins TRBV6-5 and TRBJ2-7, with D perhaps matching TRBD2 (7 bases). The germline V gene encodes CDR1 MNHEY and CDR2 SVGAGI. V was shortened by 6 bases and J by 6 bases, with 18 bases between the two germline ends. The CDR3 loop spans 14 amino acids. The CDR3 nucleotides are TGTGCCAGCAGGAACAGGGCAGGGGAGGGCGAGCAGTACTTC. Translated: CASRNRAGEGEQYF.

This chain joins TRBV7-8 and TRBJ2-7, with D maybe TRBD1 (7 bases). V was trimmed by 2 bases and J by 4 bases, leaving 15 bases between them. The germline V gene has CDR1 SGHVS and CDR2 FQNEAQ. There are 15 residues in the CDR3. CDR3 residues: CASSLSAQGGYEQYF. For the CDR3, the DNA is TGTGCCAGCAGCTTAAGTGCTCAGGGGGGATACGAGCAGTACTTC.

The V call is TRBV9, the J call TRBJ2-5, with D unresolved. Trimming shortened V by 0 bases and J by 1 base, and 7 bases separated the two germline ends. CDR1 and CDR2 (germline): SGDLS, YYNGEE. This CDR3 has 14 residues. The CDR3 sequence is CASSVAAVQETQYF. CDR3 nucleotides: TGTGCCAGCAGCGTAGCTGCAGTCCAAGAGACCCAGTACTTC.

V and J are TRBV6-5 and TRBJ1-1, with D perhaps TRBD1 (5 bases). Trimming removed 4 bases from V and 2 bases from J, with 11 bases in between. The germline CDR1 and CDR2 sequences are MNHEY and SVGAGI. This CDR3 is built from 14 residues. Here the CDR3 reads CASSLRTTNTEAFF. In DNA, the CDR3 is TGTGCCAGCAGTTTAAGGACAACCAACACTGAAGCTTTCTTT.

V usage is TRBV9 and J usage is TRBJ2-7, with 8 bases identical to TRBD2. V lost 0 bases to trimming and J lost 2 bases; unmatched junction nucleotides: 4. Germline assignment: CDR1 SGDLS and CDR2 YYNGEE. CDR3 length equals 15 residues. The CDR3 loop reads CASSVAIAGTYEQYF. The CDR3 nucleotides read TGTGCCAGCAGCGTAGCGATAGCGGGAACCTACGAGCAGTACTTC.

The count of this clone is one. The rearrangement links TRBV7-8 to TRBJ2-2; TRBD1 matches 7 bases. V shed 6 bases, J shed 5 bases, and the junction held 9 bases outside the gene matches. This CDR3 contains 15 residues. Germline CDR1 SGHVS, CDR2 FQNEAQ. The CDR3 here is CASRSNRGGTGELFF. For the CDR3, the DNA is TGTGCCAGCAGGTCCAACAGGGGCGGGACCGGGGAGCTGTTTTTT.

V is TRBV7-3 and J is TRBJ2-1; 7 bases align to TRBD2. With V trimmed by 0 bases and J by 7 bases, 9 bases remained unmatched. The CDR3 runs to 16 residues. Germline assignment: CDR1 SGHTA and CDR2 FQGTGA. The CDR3 loop is CASSLTRAGVGNEQFF. CDR3 sequence (DNA): TGTGCCAGCAGCTTAACCCGGGCGGGAGTGGGGAATGAGCAGTTCTTC.